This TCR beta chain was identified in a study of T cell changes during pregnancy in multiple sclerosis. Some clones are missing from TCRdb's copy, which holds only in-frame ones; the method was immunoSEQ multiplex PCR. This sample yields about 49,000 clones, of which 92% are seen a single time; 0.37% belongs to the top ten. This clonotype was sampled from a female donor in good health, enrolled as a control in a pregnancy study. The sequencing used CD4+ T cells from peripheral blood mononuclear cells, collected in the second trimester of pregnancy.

CDR3: CASRPGTGRVYF. The DNA of the CDR3 is TGTGCCAGCAGGCCCGGGACAGGGCGGGTGTACTTC. The chain employs TRBV27 and TRBJ2-7; 9 nucleotides align to TRBD1. In germline, CDR1 is MNHEY, CDR2 SMNVEV (reference sequence). The CDR3 has 12 residues. With V trimmed by 6 bases and J by 12 bases, 9 bases remained unmatched.